This T cell receptor (beta chain) was captured in a study of Graves' ophthalmopathy and Graves' hyperthyroidism. The sequenced template was RNA, covering the TCR beta CDR3 region. In the first round, RT-PCR was carried out with HTBI primers, and a multiplex PCR formed the second round. TCRdb independently ran MiXCR on the multiplex PCR reads; one entry per CDR3 protein. The table shows around 1,200,000 distinct CDR3 sequences, with about 40% occurring only once. Study conclusions and caveats: Blood also held most thyroid clonotypes expanded above 0.001 frequency.

In its sample, this clonotype was seen a few times. What it recognizes is unknown. The trim removed 6 bases at V and 0 bases at J, leaving 10 bases unmatched. Per the germline V gene, CDR1 is DFQATT and CDR2 is SNEGSKA (reference sequence). The CDR3 spans 15 residues. The sequence was obtained from an adult man with Graves' hyperthyroidism. The rearrangement links TRBV20-1 to TRBJ1-1; 7 bases agree with TRBD1. The specimen was peripheral blood or thyroid tissue (not recorded which). The CDR3 region is CSAPGQDVMNTEAFF. In nucleotides, the CDR3 is TGCAGTGCACCAGGACAGGACGTTATGAACACTGAAGCTTTCTTT.